These 21 T cell receptor beta chains were all obtained from the same sample, sequenced in a study of Ad26.COV2.S vaccination and SARS-CoV-2 variants (dated by TCRdb to the early 2020s). The sample's treatment or condition label, in plain terms: 15 to 20 received Ad26.COV2.S at low or high dose, single or two shots; several received placebo; per-sample allocation not given. Repertoires of vaccine and placebo recipients were sequenced from samples collected on day 63 after the first injection. Libraries came from the immunoSEQ multiplex PCR assay. This immuneACCESS table, as held by TCRdb, lists in-frame sequences with V and J called but not all clones. Of the missing ones, under half trace to an unresolved V gene in checked studies; the others have no known cause. The sample data list hundreds of thousands of clones, and about 90% of these were observed just once. The ten largest clones represent 1.5% to 2% of the sample.

This specimen consisted of peripheral blood, obtained in a trial of Ad26.COV2.S vaccine versus placebo. Receptors originate from a person between 18 and 65 years old who received the Ad26.COV2.S COVID-19 vaccine or a placebo.

The chain combines TRBV14 with TRBJ2-5, with 8 bases fitting TRBD1. The V gene end was trimmed by 3 bases and the J gene end by 1 base; junction bases not matched to a gene: 4. The CDR3 has 15 residues. In germline, CDR1 is SGHDN, CDR2 FVKESK. The CDR3 spells CASSQIGQGQETQYF. CDR3 nucleotides: TGTGCCAGCAGCCAGATCGGACAGGGCCAAGAGACCCAGTACTTC.

This chain uses TRBV10-1 with TRBJ2-3; the match to TRBD2 covers 8 bases. Germline V gene sequence: CDR1 WNHNN, CDR2 SYGVQD (reference sequence). This CDR3 comprises 13 residues. J gave up 1 base and V 8 bases, and 2 bases lay outside the gene matches. CDR3 nucleotides: TGCGCCAGCTCGCGGGGGGGCACAGATACGCAGTATTTT. The encoded protein is CASSRGGTDTQYF.

The sample holds one count of this clone. This rearrangement joins TRBV30 to TRBJ1-3; D call uncertain. This CDR3 has 10 amino acids. Germline assignment: CDR1 GTSNPN and CDR2 SVGIG (reference sequence). Trimming left V 5 bases short and J 8 bases short, with 7 bases between. The CDR3 spells CAWGLDTIYF. CDR3 in DNA: TGTGCCTGGGGCTTAGACACCATATATTTT.

The chain carries TRBV6-2 or TRBV6-3 and TRBJ2-3; 11 bases line up with TRBD2. This CDR3 has 16 residues. CDR1 is MNHEY, CDR2 SVGEGT, per germline. The V gene end was trimmed by 6 bases and the J gene end by 6 bases; junction bases not matched to a gene: 11. This chain's CDR3 is CASSPPLAGGRDTQYF. Written as DNA, the CDR3 is TGTGCCAGCAGCCCCCCGCTAGCGGGGGGCCGGGATACGCAGTATTTT.

This chain links TRBV18 with TRBJ2-7; D call uncertain. Deletions cut 3 bases from V and 3 bases from J, with 12 bases between. There are 14 residues in the CDR3. Germline assignment: CDR1 KGHSH and CDR2 LQKENI. The CDR3 spells CASSPVRAHYEQYF. The DNA of the CDR3 is TGTGCCAGCTCACCGGTTAGGGCACACTACGAGCAGTACTTC.

This chain joins TRBV23-1 and TRBJ1-5, with no clear D. Being an ORF, TRBV23-1 has a function that is uncertain. The CDR3 is made up of 13 amino acids. Trimming removed 6 bases at V and 0 bases at J, with 6 bases between. The CDR3 region has the DNA TGCGCCAGCAGACCCAGTAGCAATCAGCCCCAGCATTTT. The encoded protein is CASRPSSNQPQHF.

The rearrangement links TRBV9 to TRBJ2-7; 11 positions agree with TRBD1. Looked up from germline, CDR1 is SGDLS and CDR2 is YYNGEE. Trimming took 4 bases from V and 7 from J; bases not matched to a gene: 10. This CDR3 spans 15 amino acids. CDR3: CASSRTGGPIREQYF. The CDR3 bases are TGTGCCAGCAGCCGGACAGGGGGCCCCATCCGGGAGCAGTACTTC.

The count of this clone is one. The chain is built from TRBV7-9 and TRBJ2-3; D remains ambiguous. V was shortened by 2 bases and J by 0 bases, with 9 bases between the two germline ends. The CDR3 has 15 amino acids. Germline V lookup: CDR1 SEHNR, CDR2 FQNEAQ (reference sequence). The CDR3 DNA follows: TGTGCCAGCAGCTTACTCAGCCTCAGCACAGATACGCAGTATTTT. It codes for CASSLLSLSTDTQYF.

V is TRBV5-6 and J is TRBJ1-6, with 7 bases that match TRBD1. The trim removed 4 bases at V and 5 bases at J, leaving 9 bases unmatched. The CDR3 contains 16 residues. From germline, CDR1 is SGHDT and CDR2 YYEEEE. The CDR3 reads CASSLHRGQNNSPLHF. DNA for the CDR3: TGTGCCAGCAGCCTCCACCGGGGACAGAATAATTCACCCCTCCACTTT.

This chain joins TRBV27 and TRBJ1-2, with 7 bases fitting TRBD1. The CDR3 runs 15 residues. Per germline, CDR1 MNHEY and CDR2 SMNVEV (reference sequence). J was trimmed by 2 bases and V by 2 bases; bases with no gene match: 5. The CDR3 DNA follows: TGTGCCAGCAGTTTAGTAGGGGGCAGAAACTATGGCTACACCTTC. As protein: CASSLVGGRNYGYTF.

The V and J genes are TRBV5-1 and TRBJ1-1; D is possibly TRBD1 (6 bases). Germline CDR1 SGHRS, CDR2 YFSETQ. V dropped 3 bases and J dropped 5 bases, with 17 bases sitting between them. This CDR3 spans 15 amino acids. CDR3 sequence (DNA): TGCGCCAGCAGCTCCAGGGGCGATCAGGTAACTGAAGCTTTCTTT. It translates to CASSSRGDQVTEAFF.

The chain links TRBV5-4 to TRBJ1-2, with D maybe TRBD1 (5 bases). Trimming stripped 7 bases from V and 8 bases from J, with 24 bases between. The CDR3 runs 15 residues. Germline V gene data show CDR1 as SGHNT and CDR2 as YYREEE (reference sequence). CDR3 bases: TGTGCCAGCTCTTGGGACGGAAGCCCTATTCAAGGCTACACCTTC. The encoded protein is CASSWDGSPIQGYTF.

The rearrangement joins TRBV6-6 to TRBJ1-1, with D possibly TRBD1 on 6 matching bases. Germline V gene sequence: CDR1 MNHNY, CDR2 SVGAGI (reference sequence). V dropped 7 bases and J dropped 4 bases, with 19 bases sitting between them. The CDR3 extends over 15 amino acids. As DNA, the CDR3 is TGTGCCAGCATCCAAGAAGGGGGAGGAAGCACTGAAGCTTTCTTT. This sequence encodes CASIQEGGGSTEAFF.

On this clone: Relative to the germline gene, one junction end is altered; a read error may explain this. V gene TRBV6-1 combines with J gene TRBJ1-5, with D possibly TRBD1 on 5 matching bases. The CDR3 loop spans 14 amino acids. CDR1 is MNHNS, CDR2 SASEGT, per germline. The CDR3 loop is CASREEGGGQPQHF. For the CDR3, the DNA is TGTGCCAGCAGGGAAGAAGGTGGGGGTCAGCCCCAGCATTTT.

The chain carries TRBV19 and TRBJ2-7; TRBD1 matches 10 bases. Trimming removed 6 bases from V and 7 bases from J; junction bases left unmatched: 12. The germline gives CDR1 LNHDA, CDR2 SQIVND (reference sequence). This CDR3 is built from 15 residues. The CDR3 loop reads CASRSRDRGRGEQYF. CDR3 in DNA: TGTGCCAGTAGGAGCCGGGACAGGGGTCGTGGGGAGCAGTACTTC.

The chain has TRBV5-5 and TRBJ2-3; D call uncertain. V was clipped by 4 bases and J by 6 bases, with 12 bases between them. Germline CDR1 reads SGHKS; CDR2 reads YYEKEE (reference sequence). The CDR3 covers 13 residues. CDR3 sequence (DNA): TGTGCCAGCAGCCCCCTCAATCGGGATACGCAGTATTTT. Translated: CASSPLNRDTQYF.

The chain carries TRBV6-5 and TRBJ2-5, with 8 bases matching TRBD2. Germline V gene sequence: CDR1 MNHEY, CDR2 SVGAGI. This CDR3 is 13 amino acids long. CDR3 DNA: TGTGCGGTTCGAGCGGGGGCCCAAGAGACCCAGTACTTC. This translates into CAVRAGAQETQYF.

V usage is TRBV30 and J usage is TRBJ2-3; the D is unclear. The germline V and J ends were trimmed by 0 bases and 6 bases, with 7 bases remaining between them. Germline lookup yields CDR1 GTSNPN and CDR2 SVGIG (reference sequence). The CDR3 has 12 residues. The CDR3 spells CAWSVGSDTQYF. CDR3 bases: TGTGCCTGGAGTGTAGGTAGTGATACGCAGTATTTT. Looking up the rest from reference TRBV30 and TRBJ2-3 gives the full variable domain: SQTIHQWPATLVQPVGSPLSLECTVEGTSNPNLYWYRQAAGRGLQLLFYSVGIGQISSEVPQNLSASRPQDRQFILSSKKLLLSDSGFYLCAWSVGSDTQYFGPGTRLTVL.

The V call is TRBV7-6, the J call TRBJ2-5; the D gene is possibly TRBD2 (6 bases). Germline CDR1 SGHVS, CDR2 FNYEAQ. CDR3 length: 13 amino acids. Trimming cost V 5 bases and J 5 bases, with 12 bases left between them. Here the CDR3 reads CASSPPAGETQYF. CDR3 nucleotides: TGTGCCAGCAGCCCCCCCGCGGGGGAGACCCAGTACTTC.

J is TRBJ1-4 and V is TRBV14, with D uncertain. This CDR3 has 20 amino acids. In germline, CDR1 is SGHDN, CDR2 FVKESK. Trimming took 0 bases from V and 0 from J, leaving 20 bases between them. The CDR3, as DNA: TGTGCCAGCAGCCAAGAGATCCCGACCCGCCGACTAGCAACTAATGAAAAACTGTTTTTT. Translated, it gives CASSQEIPTRRLATNEKLFF.

The chain uses TRBV18 and TRBJ2-1; D unclear. The germline V gene encodes CDR1 KGHSH and CDR2 LQKENI. The CDR3 covers 11 residues. The V and J ends lost 5 bases and 4 bases respectively, with 3 bases between them. The CDR3 DNA sequence: TGTGCCAGCTCATCATACAATGAGCAGTTCTTC. Protein product: CASSSYNEQFF. Variable domain in full (rest from reference TRBV18 and TRBJ2-1): NAGVMQNPRHLVRRRGQEARLRCSPMKGHSHVYWYRQLPEEGLKFMVYLQKENIIDESGMPKERFSAEFPKEGPSILRIQQVVRGDSAAYFCASSSYNEQFFGPGTRLTVL.